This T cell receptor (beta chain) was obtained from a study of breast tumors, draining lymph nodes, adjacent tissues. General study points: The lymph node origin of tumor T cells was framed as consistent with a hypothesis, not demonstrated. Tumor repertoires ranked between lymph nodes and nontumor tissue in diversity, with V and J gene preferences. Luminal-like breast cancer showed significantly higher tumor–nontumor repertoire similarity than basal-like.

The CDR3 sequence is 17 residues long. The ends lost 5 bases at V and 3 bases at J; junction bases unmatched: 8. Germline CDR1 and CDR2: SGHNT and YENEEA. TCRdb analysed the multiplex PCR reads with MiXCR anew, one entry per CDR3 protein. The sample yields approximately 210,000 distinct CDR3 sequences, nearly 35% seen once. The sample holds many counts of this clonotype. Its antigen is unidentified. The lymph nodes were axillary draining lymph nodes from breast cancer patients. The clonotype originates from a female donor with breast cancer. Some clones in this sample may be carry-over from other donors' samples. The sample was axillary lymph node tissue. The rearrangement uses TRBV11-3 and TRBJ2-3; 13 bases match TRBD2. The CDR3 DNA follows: TGTGCCAGCAGCGTCGGACTAGCGGGAGTTGGGACAGATACGCAGTATTTT. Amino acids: CASSVGLAGVGTDTQYF.